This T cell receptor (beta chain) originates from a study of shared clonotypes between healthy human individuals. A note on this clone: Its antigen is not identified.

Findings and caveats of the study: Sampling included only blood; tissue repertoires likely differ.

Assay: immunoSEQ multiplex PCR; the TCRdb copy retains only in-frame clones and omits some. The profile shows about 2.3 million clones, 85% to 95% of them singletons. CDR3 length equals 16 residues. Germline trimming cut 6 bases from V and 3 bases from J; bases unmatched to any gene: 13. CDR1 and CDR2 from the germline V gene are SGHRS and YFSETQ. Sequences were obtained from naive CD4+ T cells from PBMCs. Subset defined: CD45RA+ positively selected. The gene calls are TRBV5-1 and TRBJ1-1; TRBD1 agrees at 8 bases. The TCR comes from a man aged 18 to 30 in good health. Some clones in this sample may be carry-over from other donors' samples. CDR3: CASTRQGIEFDTEAFF. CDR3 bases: TGCGCCAGCACCAGACAGGGGATTGAGTTCGACACTGAAGCTTTCTTT.